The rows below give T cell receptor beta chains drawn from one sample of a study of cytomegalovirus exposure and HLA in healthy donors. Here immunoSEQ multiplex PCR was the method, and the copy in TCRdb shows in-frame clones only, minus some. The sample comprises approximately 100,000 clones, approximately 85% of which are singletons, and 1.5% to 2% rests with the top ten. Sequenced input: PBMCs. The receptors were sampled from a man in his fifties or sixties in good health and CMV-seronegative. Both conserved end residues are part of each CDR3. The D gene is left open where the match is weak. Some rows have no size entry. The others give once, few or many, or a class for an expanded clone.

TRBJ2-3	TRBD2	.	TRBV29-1	TGCAGCGTCGCGGGGGGCACAGATACGCAGTATTTT	CSVAGGTDTQYF
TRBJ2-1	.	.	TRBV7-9	TGTGCCAGCAGCTTAGGCACGGGTGGCTCCTACAATGAGCAGTTCTTC	CASSLGTGGSYNEQFF
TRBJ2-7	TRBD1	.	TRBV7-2	TGTGCCAGCAGCTTAGGACAGGGCCCCCACGAGCAGTACTTC	CASSLGQGPHEQYF
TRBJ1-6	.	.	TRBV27	TGTGCCAGCAGGGTTTTCATAGATTCACCCCTCCACTTT	CASRVFIDSPLHF
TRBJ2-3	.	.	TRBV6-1	TGTGCCAGCGAAAGGGAGATCCCAAAAGATACGCAGTATTTT	CASEREIPKDTQYF
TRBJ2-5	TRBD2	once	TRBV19	TGTGCCAGTAGTAACGGTCGAGCGGGGATGGAGACCCAGTACTTC	CASSNGRAGMETQYF
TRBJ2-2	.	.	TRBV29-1	TGCAGCGGGGGGGGCGCGAACACCGGGGAGCTGTTTTTT	CSGGGANTGELFF
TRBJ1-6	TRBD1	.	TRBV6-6	TGTGCCAGCATTAGACAGGGAGCACCCCTCCACTTT	CASIRQGAPLHF
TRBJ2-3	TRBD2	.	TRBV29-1	TGCAGCGTTAAGCGGGGAAGCACAGATACGCAGTATTTT	CSVKRGSTDTQYF
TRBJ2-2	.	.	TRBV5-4	TGTGCCAGCAGCTTAGAACACCGAACTAACACTGGGGAGCTGTTTTTT	CASSLEHRTNTGELFF
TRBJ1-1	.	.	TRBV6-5	TGTGCCAGCAGTGGCTCGGGGAACACTGAAGCTTTCTTT	CASSGSGNTEAFF
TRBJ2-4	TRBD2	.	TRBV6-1	TGTGCCAGCAGTGAAGCCCTAGCGGGGGGGTCTAGCATTCAGTACTTC	CASSEALAGGSSIQYF
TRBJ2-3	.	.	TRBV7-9	TGTGCCAGCAGCCCAACAGGGACACCTCCCACAGATACGCAGTATTTT	CASSPTGTPPTDTQYF
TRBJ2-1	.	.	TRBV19	TGTGCCAGTAGTCCTTTTGAGCAGTTCTTC	CASSPFEQFF
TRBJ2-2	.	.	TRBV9	TGTGCCAGCAGCGTAGCGGGACACCCGAACACCGGGGAGCTGTTTTTT	CASSVAGHPNTGELFF
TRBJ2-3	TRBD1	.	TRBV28	TGTGCCAGCAGTTCGGTAGACGGGACAGGGCCAGATACGCAGTATTTT	CASSSVDGTGPDTQYF
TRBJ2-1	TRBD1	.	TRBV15	TGTGCCACCAGCGCCGGGACAGGGGTGAATGAGCAGTTCTTC	CATSAGTGVNEQFF
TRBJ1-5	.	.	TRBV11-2	TGTGCCAGCAGCCTCAGGGGTCAGAGAAATCAGCCCCAGCATTTT	CASSLRGQRNQPQHF
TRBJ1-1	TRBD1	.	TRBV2	TGTGCCAGCTCCCGGGACAGGGGGAACACTGAAGCTTTCTTT	CASSRDRGNTEAFF
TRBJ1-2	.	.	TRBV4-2	TGTGCCAGCAGGGGGGGGACTGATTATGGCTACACCTTC	CASRGGTDYGYTF
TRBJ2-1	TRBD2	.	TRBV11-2	TGTGCCAGCAGCTTTACTAGCGGGTCTTACAATGAGCAGTTCTTC	CASSFTSGSYNEQFF
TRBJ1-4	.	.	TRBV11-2	TGTGCCAGCAGCTTAGCCCTAAAGGAAAAACTGTTTTTT	CASSLALKEKLFF
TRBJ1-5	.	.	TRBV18	TGTGCCAGCTCACCTTCAGGGAGCAATCAGCCCCAGCATTTT	CASSPSGSNQPQHF
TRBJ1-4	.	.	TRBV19	TGTGCCAGTAGTAGCCCCCGTCAGGGGCAAACTAATGAAAAACTGTTTTTT	CASSSPRQGQTNEKLFF
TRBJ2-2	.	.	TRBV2	TGTGCCAGCAGTGAAGGAGGTCCCGGGGAGCTGTTTTTT	CASSEGGPGELFF
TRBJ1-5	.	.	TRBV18	TGTGCCAGCTCACCGGGGGCAAATCAGCCCCAGCATTTT	CASSPGANQPQHF
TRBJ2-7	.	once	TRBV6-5	TGTGCCAGCAGACCCAACCGGGGGGAGCAGTACTTC	CASRPNRGEQYF
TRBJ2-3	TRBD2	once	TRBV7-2	TGTGCCAGCAGCTTTAGCGGGGAAGATACGCAGTATTTT	CASSFSGEDTQYF
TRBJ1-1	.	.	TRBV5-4	TGTGCCAGCCGCGAAAGGGGCACTGAAGCTTTCTTT	CASRERGTEAFF
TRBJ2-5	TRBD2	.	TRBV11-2	TGTGCCAGCAGCGCGTTACTAGCGGACCAAGAGACCCAGTACTTC	CASSALLADQETQYF
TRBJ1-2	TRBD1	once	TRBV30	TGTGCCTGGAGTAAAGACAGGGACCATGGCTACACCTTC	CAWSKDRDHGYTF
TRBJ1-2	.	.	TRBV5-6	TGTGCCAGCAGCCCGGGGTTCCATGGCTACACCTTC	CASSPGFHGYTF
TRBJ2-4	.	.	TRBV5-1	TGCGCCAGCAGCTTGGGGACAGAAAACATTCAGTACTTC	CASSLGTENIQYF
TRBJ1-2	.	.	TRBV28	TGTGCCAGCAGTTTCTTCTACTCTAGTGGATTTAACTATGGCTACACCTTC	CASSFFYSSGFNYGYTF
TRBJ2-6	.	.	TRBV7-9	TGTGCCAGCAGCTTTGGGAGCCACTCTGGGGCCAACGTCCTGACTTTC	CASSFGSHSGANVLTF
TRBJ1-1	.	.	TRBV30	TGTGCCTGGAGTAAAGGGGGGAACACTGAAGCTTTCTTT	CAWSKGGNTEAFF
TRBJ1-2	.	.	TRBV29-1	TGCAGCGCCGCGGGACTTCCCCGCGCAGGGGGCTACACCTTC	CSAAGLPRAGGYTF
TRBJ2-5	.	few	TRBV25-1	TGTGCCAGCAGTGGACAACCCATGGGAGAGACCCAGTACTTC	CASSGQPMGETQYF
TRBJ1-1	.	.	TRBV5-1	TGCGCCAGCAGCTTGTCTCTAGCCCGTGAAGCTTTCTTT	CASSLSLAREAFF
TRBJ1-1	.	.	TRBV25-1	TGTGCCAGCAGTGAGTTATGGCCGGCGGTGTCTTTCTTT	CASSELWPAVSFF
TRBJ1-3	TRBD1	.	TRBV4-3	TGCGCCAGCAGCCAAGAAGGGGGCGATGGAAACACCATATATTTT	CASSQEGGDGNTIYF
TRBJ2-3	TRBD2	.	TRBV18	TGTGCCAGCTCACCACAGAGACTAGCGGGGGTAGATACGCAGTATTTT	CASSPQRLAGVDTQYF
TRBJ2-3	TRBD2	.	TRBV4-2	TGTGCCAGCAGCCAAGTGACGTCGACTAGCGGGGGGTCCTATAGCACAGATACGCAGTATTTT	CASSQVTSTSGGSYSTDTQYF
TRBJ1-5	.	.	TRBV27	TGTGCCAGCAGTTTCGGTGGGGCAAGACAGCCCCAGCATTTT	CASSFGGARQPQHF
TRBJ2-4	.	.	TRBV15	TGTGCCACCAGCAGACTTCTAGCCAAAAACATTCAGTACTTC	CATSRLLAKNIQYF
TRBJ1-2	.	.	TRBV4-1	TGCGCCAGCAGCCAAGATAGGAGGGCCTATGGCTACACCTTC	CASSQDRRAYGYTF
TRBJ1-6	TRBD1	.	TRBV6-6	TGTGCCAGCAGTTACGAGGCAGGGGGTAGATCACCCCTCCACTTT	CASSYEAGGRSPLHF
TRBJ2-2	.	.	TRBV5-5	TGTGCCAGCAGCTTGGCCGGAACAGGGAACACCGGGGAGCTGTTTTTT	CASSLAGTGNTGELFF
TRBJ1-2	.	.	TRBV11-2	TGTGCCAGCAGCTTAGCAGGGGCGGACTATGGCTACACCTTC	CASSLAGADYGYTF
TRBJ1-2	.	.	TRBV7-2	TGTGCCAGCAGCCCAAGCGTGCGGGAAGTGGATGGCTACACCTTC	CASSPSVREVDGYTF
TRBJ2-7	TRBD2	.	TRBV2	TGTGCCAGCAGTACCAGACTAGCGGGGAGGACCTACGAGCAGTACTTC	CASSTRLAGRTYEQYF
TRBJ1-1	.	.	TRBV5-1	TGCGCCAGCAGCTTTAGGGAGATGAACACTGAAGCTTTCTTT	CASSFREMNTEAFF